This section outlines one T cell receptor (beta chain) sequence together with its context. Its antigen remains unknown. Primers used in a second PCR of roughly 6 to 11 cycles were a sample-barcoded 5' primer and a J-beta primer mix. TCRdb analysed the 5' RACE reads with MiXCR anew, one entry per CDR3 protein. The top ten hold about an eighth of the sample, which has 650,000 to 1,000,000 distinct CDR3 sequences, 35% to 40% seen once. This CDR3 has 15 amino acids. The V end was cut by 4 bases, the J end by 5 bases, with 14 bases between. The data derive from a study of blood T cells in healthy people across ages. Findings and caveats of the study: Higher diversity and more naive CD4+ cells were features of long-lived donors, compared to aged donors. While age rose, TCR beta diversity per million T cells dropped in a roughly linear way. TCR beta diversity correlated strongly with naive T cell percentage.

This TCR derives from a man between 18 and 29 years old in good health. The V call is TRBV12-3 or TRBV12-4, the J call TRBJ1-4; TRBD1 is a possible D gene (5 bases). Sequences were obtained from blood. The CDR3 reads CASSSPGGPNEKLFF. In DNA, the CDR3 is TGTGCCAGCAGTTCCCCCGGGGGTCCCAATGAAAAACTGTTTTTT.